This T cell receptor (beta chain) was sequenced in a study of blood T cell repertoires in COVID-19. Study context: Sample material is recorded as cDNA or gDNA derived from T cells, B-cell-depleted T cells, or PBMCs.

Under the authors' procedure: Researchers report that nucleated cell counts were estimated from reference gene primer amplification. Sequenced by immunoSEQ multiplex PCR; TCRdb stores in-frame clones only, minus some. The V and J calls and the clone size are those of that table, but D and trimming were determined from the DNA. The sample has approximately 340,000 clones, 83% seen once. The sequence was collected from a man younger than 40 with active or convalescent COVID-19. Material: peripheral blood.

The CDR3 sequence: CASSIDLDRGETDTQYF. CDR3 bases: TGTGCCAGTAGTATAGATCTCGACAGGGGGGAGACAGATACGCAGTATTTT. J is TRBJ2-3 and V is TRBV19, with TRBD1 identical over 9 bases. In germline, CDR1 is LNHDA, CDR2 SQIVND (reference sequence). V trimming: 0 bases; J trimming: 3 bases; junction bases outside the gene matches: 7. The CDR3 spans 17 residues.